This TCR beta chain originates from a study of blood T cell repertoires in COVID-19. As for the study in general: The United States, Italy and Spain were the sources of the acute and convalescent COVID-19 samples. Nucleic acid was either cDNA or gDNA, and it came from T cells, B-cell-depleted T cells, or PBMCs.

Losses at the gene ends were 4 bases for V and 7 bases for J; bases not matched to a gene: 6. CDR3 length equals 16 residues. Germline V CDR1 and CDR2: LNHDA, SQIVND (reference sequence). As handled by the study authors: Quantification of nucleated cells was approximated via reference gene primer amplification. TCRdb keeps only in-frame clones here, not all; method: immunoSEQ multiplex PCR. The DNA gave D and trimming, while V, J and clone size come from that table. The top ten hold more than 3.5% of the sample, which has over 70,000 clones, around 90% seen once. The sequence derives from a woman older than 75 with active or convalescent COVID-19. Sequences were obtained from peripheral blood. The chain recombines TRBV19 with TRBJ1-6; 11 bases align to TRBD1. The CDR3 loop reads CASSKLDRGQNSPLHF. The CDR3 DNA reads as TGTGCCAGTAGTAAACTGGACAGGGGGCAGAATTCACCCCTCCACTTT. Using reference TRBV19 and TRBJ1-6 for the parts outside the CDR3, the full variable domain is DGGITQSPKYLFRKEGQNVTLSCEQNLNHDAMYWYRQDPGQGLRLIYYSQIVNDFQKGDIAEGYSVSREKKESFPLTVTSAQKNPTAFYLCASSKLDRGQNSPLHFGNGTRLTVT.